This T cell receptor beta chain was documented in a study of T-cell memory formation after mild COVID-19. With constant-segment primers, 5'RACE yielded cDNA libraries of TCR alpha and TCR beta that carried sample barcodes and UMIs. MiXCR was run by TCRdb on the 5' RACE reads, yielding one entry per CDR3 protein. This table holds about 450,000 distinct CDR3 sequences, about 25% found once. V was pared by 4 bases and J by 7 bases, with 3 bases of the junction left unmatched. Germline V lookup: CDR1 SGHVS, CDR2 FQNEAQ. The CDR3 extends over 14 amino acids. In its sample, this clonotype was seen a few times. What it binds is not known. Study-wide results and limits: Pre-infection memory already had some responding clones, implying cross-reactive memory joined. Among CD4+ contracting clones, most were CM and EM, and CD8+ ones EMRA.

Input material: PBMCs or a T cell subset sorted from them (not recorded which). The sequence derives from an adult woman who had mild COVID-19 (a few samples of this study predate the infection). Cell type and time point are not known. The chain has TRBV7-8 and TRBJ1-6; TRBD1 matches 8 bases. CDR3 nucleotide sequence: TGTGCCAGCAGCTCCGACAGGGGAAATTCACCCCTCCACTTT. Protein: CASSSDRGNSPLHF. Full variable domain (rest looked up from reference TRBV7-8 and TRBJ1-6): GAGVSQSPRYKVAKRGQDVALRCDPISGHVSLFWYQQALGQGPEFLTYFQNEAQLDKSGLPSDRFFAERPEGSVSTLKIQRTQQEDSAVYLCASSSDRGNSPLHFGNGTRLTVT.